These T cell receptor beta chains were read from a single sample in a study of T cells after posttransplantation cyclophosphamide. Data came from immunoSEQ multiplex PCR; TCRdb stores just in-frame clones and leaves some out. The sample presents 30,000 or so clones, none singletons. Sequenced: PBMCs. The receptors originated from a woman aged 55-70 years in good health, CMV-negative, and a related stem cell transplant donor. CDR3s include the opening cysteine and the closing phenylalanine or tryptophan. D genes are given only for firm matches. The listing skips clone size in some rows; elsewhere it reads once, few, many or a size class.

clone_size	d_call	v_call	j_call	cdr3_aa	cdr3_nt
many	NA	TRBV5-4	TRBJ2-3	CASNSQGRAGTDTQYF	TGTGCCAGCAACTCCCAGGGGCGGGCGGGCACAGATACGCAGTATTTT
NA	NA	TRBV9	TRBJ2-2	CASRFGSNTGELFF	TGTGCCAGCAGATTCGGGTCGAACACCGGGGAGCTGTTTTTT
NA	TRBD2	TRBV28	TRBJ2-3	CASSLAGSTDTQYF	TGTGCCAGCAGTCTAGCGGGAAGCACAGATACGCAGTATTTT
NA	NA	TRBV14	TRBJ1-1	CASSRDMNTEAFF	TGTGCCAGCAGCAGGGACATGAACACTGAAGCTTTCTTT
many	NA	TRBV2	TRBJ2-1	CASSFHNEQFF	TGTGCCAGCAGCTTCCACAATGAGCAGTTCTTC
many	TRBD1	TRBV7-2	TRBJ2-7	CASSQGQGISYEQYF	TGTGCCAGCAGCCAAGGACAGGGGATCTCCTACGAGCAGTACTTC
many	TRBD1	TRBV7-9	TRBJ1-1	CASSLSGGEAFF	TGTGCCAGCAGCTTATCAGGGGGCGAAGCTTTCTTT
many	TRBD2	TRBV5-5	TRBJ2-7	CASSWTSDRYEQYF	TGTGCCAGCAGCTGGACTAGCGATCGCTACGAGCAGTACTTC
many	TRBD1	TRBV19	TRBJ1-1	CASSIGDRDITEAFF	TGTGCCAGTAGTATAGGTGACAGGGACATCACTGAAGCTTTCTTT
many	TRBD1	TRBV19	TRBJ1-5	CASSAGGSNNQPQHF	TGTGCCAGTAGTGCAGGGGGGAGTAACAATCAGCCCCAGCATTTT
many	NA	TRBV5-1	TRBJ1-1	CASSLGGGGLINTEAFF	TGCGCCAGCAGCTTGGGAGGCGGGGGGCTCATCAACACTGAAGCTTTCTTT
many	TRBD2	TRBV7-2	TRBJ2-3	CASSLAASGGRTDTQYF	TGTGCCAGCAGCTTAGCGGCTAGCGGGGGACGCACAGATACGCAGTATTTT
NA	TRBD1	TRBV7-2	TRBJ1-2	CASSPSGGTGAYGYTF	TGTGCCAGCAGCCCCTCAGGCGGGACAGGAGCCTATGGCTACACCTTC
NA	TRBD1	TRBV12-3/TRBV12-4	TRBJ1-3	CASKLGQGENTIYF	TGTGCCAGCAAGCTGGGACAGGGAGAAAACACCATATATTTT
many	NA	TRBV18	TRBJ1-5	CASSPSRNQPQHF	TGTGCCAGCTCACCCTCCAGAAATCAGCCCCAGCATTTT
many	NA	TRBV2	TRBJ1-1	CASTVIGGNTEAFF	TGTGCCAGCACTGTTATAGGGGGGAACACTGAAGCTTTCTTT
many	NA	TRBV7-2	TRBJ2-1	CASSLVGGNEQFF	TGTGCCAGCAGCTTAGTCGGGGGAAATGAGCAGTTCTTC
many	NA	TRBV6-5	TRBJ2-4	CASRTRENIQYF	TGTGCCAGCAGAACCCGGGAAAACATTCAGTACTTC
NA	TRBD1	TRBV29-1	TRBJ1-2	CSAEAGTGAPWRTF	TGCAGCGCCGAAGCCGGGACAGGGGCCCCATGGCGCACCTTC
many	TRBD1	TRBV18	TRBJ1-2	CASSPGSTGIYGYTF	TGTGCCAGCTCACCGGGGTCGACAGGGATCTATGGCTACACCTTC